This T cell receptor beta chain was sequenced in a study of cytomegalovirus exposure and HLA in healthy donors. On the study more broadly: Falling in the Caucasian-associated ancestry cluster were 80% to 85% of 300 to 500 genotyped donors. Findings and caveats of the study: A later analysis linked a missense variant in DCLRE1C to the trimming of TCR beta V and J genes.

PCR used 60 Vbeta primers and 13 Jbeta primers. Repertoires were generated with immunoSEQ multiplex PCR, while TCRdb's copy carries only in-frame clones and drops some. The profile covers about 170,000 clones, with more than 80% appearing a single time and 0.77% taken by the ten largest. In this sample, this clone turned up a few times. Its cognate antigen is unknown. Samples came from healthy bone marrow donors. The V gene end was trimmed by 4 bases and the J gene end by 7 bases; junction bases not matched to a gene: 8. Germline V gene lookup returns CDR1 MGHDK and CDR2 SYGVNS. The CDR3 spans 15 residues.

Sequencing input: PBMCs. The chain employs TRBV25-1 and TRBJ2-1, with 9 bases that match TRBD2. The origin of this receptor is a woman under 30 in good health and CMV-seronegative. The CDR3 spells CASSGFSGRSNEQFF. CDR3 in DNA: TGTGCCAGCAGTGGGTTTAGCGGGAGATCGAATGAGCAGTTCTTC. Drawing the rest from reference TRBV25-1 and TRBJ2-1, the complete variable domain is EADIYQTPRYLVIGTGKKITLECSQTMGHDKMYWYQQDPGMELHLIHYSYGVNSTEKGDLSSESTVSRIRTEHFPLTLESARPSHTSQYLCASSGFSGRSNEQFFGPGTRLTVL.